A single sample is the source of the 15 T cell receptor beta chains below, sequenced in a study of blood T cell repertoires in COVID-19. The method was immunoSEQ multiplex PCR; TCRdb's version includes in-frame clones alone and lacks a portion of them. Among 300,000 to 400,000 clones listed, roughly nine tenths were seen once. Material for sequencing was PBMCs or T cells enriched from blood (not recorded which). Receptors were obtained from a woman younger than 45 who had been exposed to COVID-19.

The V call is TRBV2, the J call TRBJ1-2, with unresolved D. With 4 bases removed from V and 5 bases from J, the gap between germline ends came to 11 bases. The CDR3 is 13 residues long. Per germline, CDR1 SNHLY and CDR2 FYNNEI. DNA for the CDR3: TGTGCCAGCAGTGTCCAACAGACGTATGGCTACACCTTC. This sequence encodes CASSVQQTYGYTF.

The rearrangement uses TRBV25-1 and TRBJ2-7; TRBD2 matches 9 bases. This CDR3 is 15 amino acids long. Germline assignment: CDR1 MGHDK and CDR2 SYGVNS. Trimming took 1 base from V and 4 from J; bases not matched to a gene: 5. The CDR3 loop reads CASSEFLAGTYEQYF. CDR3 DNA sequence: TGTGCCAGCAGTGAATTCCTAGCGGGGACTTACGAGCAGTACTTC.

This chain connects TRBV28 to TRBJ1-2, with TRBD1 matching over 7 bases. This CDR3 is built from 13 residues. Germline assignment: CDR1 MDHEN and CDR2 SYDVKM. Unmatched junction bases numbered 9, after V lost 6 bases and J lost 8 bases. The chain's CDR3 is CASSGRLGGGYTF. The DNA of the CDR3 is TGTGCCAGCAGCGGCAGGTTAGGGGGCGGCTACACCTTC.

The V gene is TRBV4-2, the J gene TRBJ1-2, with a possible D match to TRBD1 (6 bases). CDR1 is LGHNA, CDR2 YNFKEQ, per germline. This CDR3 is 14 amino acids long. The ends were cut back, 0 bases at V and 8 bases at J, with 13 bases in the middle. CDR3 loop: CASSQDSQGEGYTF. The CDR3 DNA reads as TGTGCCAGCAGCCAAGATTCACAGGGCGAGGGCTACACCTTC.

The gene calls are TRBV7-6 and TRBJ1-1, with D perhaps TRBD1 (5 bases). The V gene lost 2 bases and the J gene lost 10 bases, with 11 bases spanning the gap. The CDR3 is 12 residues long. In germline, CDR1 is SGHVS, CDR2 FNYEAQ. CDR3 region: CASSLPGVAAFF. DNA for the CDR3: TGTGCCAGCAGCTTACCGGGGGTAGCAGCTTTCTTT.

CDR3: CASSFRTSGGAGDTQYF. The CDR3 bases are TGTGCCAGCAGCTTCCGGACTAGCGGGGGGGCCGGAGATACGCAGTATTTT. The genes are TRBV7-2 and TRBJ2-3, with 15 bases lining up with TRBD2. Losses at the gene ends were 3 bases for V and 5 bases for J; bases not matched to a gene: 6. The CDR3 extends over 17 amino acids. Looked up from germline, CDR1 is SGHTA and CDR2 is FQGNSA.

The chain has TRBV4-2 and TRBJ2-1; 7 bases agree with TRBD2. Per germline, CDR1 LGHNA and CDR2 YNFKEQ. V shed 1 base, J shed 7 bases, and the junction held 4 bases outside the gene matches. The CDR3 is 14 residues long. CDR3 amino acids: CASSQGLAVNEQFF. CDR3 nucleotides: TGTGCCAGCAGCCAAGGGCTAGCGGTGAATGAGCAGTTCTTC.

CDR3 bases: TGTGCCAGCAGTATAGACAGGGGGGCTGAAGCTTTCTTT. This gives the protein CASSIDRGAEAFF. The chain recombines TRBV6-5 with TRBJ1-1; TRBD1 agrees at 9 bases. Germline V lookup: CDR1 MNHEY, CDR2 SVGAGI. This CDR3 spans 13 amino acids. Trimming removed 5 bases from V and 6 bases from J; junction bases left unmatched: 4.

This clone was observed a single time. The CDR3 region has the DNA TGTGCCAGCAGCCGGGTGACTGGGGCCAACGTCCTGACTTTC. Translation: CASSRVTGANVLTF. The genes are TRBV7-9 and TRBJ2-6; D unclear. Germline loops: CDR1 SEHNR, CDR2 FQNEAQ (reference sequence). V was pared by 5 bases and J by 2 bases, with 7 bases between. The CDR3 has 14 amino acids.

The chain joins TRBV5-4 to TRBJ2-3, with 9 bases matching TRBD2. Germline CDR1 reads SGHNT; CDR2 reads YYREEE (reference sequence). After removal of 3 bases from V and 5 bases from J, the junction contained 7 bases not matched to a gene. The CDR3 loop spans 15 amino acids. CDR3 protein: CASSYPGLAQDTQYF. Written as DNA, the CDR3 is TGTGCCAGCAGCTATCCGGGACTAGCTCAAGATACGCAGTATTTT. Full variable domain (remainder filled in from reference TRBV5-4 and TRBJ2-3): ETGVTQSPTHLIKTRGQQVTLRCSSQSGHNTVSWYQQALGQGPQFIFQYYREEENGRGNFPPRFSGLQFPNYSSELNVNALELDDSALYLCASSYPGLAQDTQYFGPGTRLTVL.

This sequence joins TRBV7-9 and TRBJ1-1; D is unclear. V lost 1 base to trimming and J lost 5 bases, with 11 bases between them. Per germline, CDR1 SEHNR and CDR2 FQNEAQ (reference sequence). The CDR3 contains 14 residues. CDR3 in amino acids: CASSLEAGYTEAFF. CDR3 nucleotides: TGTGCCAGCAGCTTAGAGGCCGGGTATACTGAAGCTTTCTTT.

The rearrangement uses TRBV6-2 or TRBV6-3 and TRBJ2-7, with 8 bases aligning to TRBD2. The CDR3 has 15 residues. Germline CDR1 and CDR2: MNHEY and SVGEGT. The ends lost 5 bases at V and 4 bases at J; junction bases unmatched: 10. The DNA for the CDR3 is TGTGCCAGCAGTCGGGGGAGCGGGGGATTTTACGAGCAGTACTTC. Translating it yields CASSRGSGGFYEQYF.

The gene calls are TRBV21-1 and TRBJ2-1; TRBD1 is the table's D call and was not checked against the DNA. TRBV21-1 is a listed pseudogene. CDR3 length: 17 amino acids. CDR3 protein: CASSKEPSGQGPNEQFF. The CDR3 coding sequence is TGTGCCAGCAGCAAAGAACCCTCGGGACAGGGGCCGAATGAGCAGTTCTTC.

The CDR3 sequence: CASSLGARAHYGYTF. The CDR3 coding sequence is TGTGCCAGCAGCTTGGGGGCCAGGGCCCATTATGGCTACACCTTC. V is TRBV5-8 and J is TRBJ1-2; TRBD1 is a possible D gene (5 bases). Germline V gives CDR1 SGHTS, CDR2 YDEGEE. The CDR3 runs 15 residues. Trimming pared 0 bases from V and 5 bases from J, leaving 14 bases between.

The chain links TRBV3-1 (or the pseudogene TRBV3-2) to TRBJ2-5; D is undetermined. Germline V gene sequence: CDR1 LGHDT, CDR2 YNNKEL (reference sequence). The CDR3 runs 15 residues. V was cut by 4 bases and J by 2 bases, with 14 bases left in between. The CDR3 sequence is CASSRILTRQETQYF. In DNA, the CDR3 is TGTGCCAGCAGCCGTATATTGACACGACAAGAGACCCAGTACTTC.